The clone carrying this T cell receptor beta chain was picked up a small number of times. As yet, its antigen is unknown. Trimming removed 0 bases from V and 9 bases from J, with 12 bases in between. This CDR3 spans 14 amino acids. Germline V gene lookup returns CDR1 GTSNPN and CDR2 SVGIG (reference sequence). The PCR used 60 Vbeta and 13 Jbeta primers. Produced via immunoSEQ multiplex PCR; TCRdb's table is partial and in-frame only. The data hold roughly 190,000 clones, with approximately 88% observed a single time. The data belong to a study of cytomegalovirus exposure and HLA in healthy donors. The study, taken as a whole, reports: In the analysis, some V segments, TRBV6-2 and TRBV6-3 included, were excluded as indistinguishable. The records held CMV serostatus as the only immune exposure information. TCR beta chains numbering more than 150 were designated cytomegalovirus-associated.

The chain combines TRBV30 with TRBJ1-6; D is ambiguous. The sequenced sample was PBMCs. The sequence came from a woman aged 45-65 years in good health and CMV-seropositive. As DNA, the CDR3 is TGTGCCTGGAGTGTGGTGAGTTTACCTTCACCCCTCCACTTT. It codes for CAWSVVSLPSPLHF.